This T cell receptor (beta chain) was recorded in a study of T cells in Graves' hyperthyroidism and ophthalmopathy (dated by TCRdb to about 2019). The study in broad terms: Peripheral blood was sampled at the time of initial diagnosis, prior to any treatment. The paper describes TCR Vbeta CDR3 sequencing of 135 peripheral blood samples, made up of some 42 ophthalmopathy patients, roughly 80 hyperthyroidism patients and about 17 progressor patients. In addition, the study compared T-cell repertoires in thyroid tissue and in blood from six Graves' hyperthyroidism patients. For training and testing, the 100 or so patients in the discovery cohort were randomly divided in a 7:3 ratio. Prospective prediction of ophthalmopathy was tested in an independent validation cohort consisting of under 20 hyperthyroidism patients and more than 15 patients who later progressed to ophthalmopathy. After sampling, hyperthyroidism patients received methimazole starting at 30 mg daily, and ophthalmopathy patients received high-dose intravenous methylprednisolone. TCR V-J signatures able to tell the groups apart were searched for in a discovery cohort of 95 or so patients, of whom over 40 had Graves' ophthalmopathy and roughly 58 had stable Graves' hyperthyroidism.

This clonotype was detected many times. The clone's antigen remains unknown. Base-call qualities are not available, and no considerably larger clone is one nucleotide away. V is trimmed back by 1 base and J by 5 bases, and the junction contains 4 bases that no gene match accounts for. The CDR1 and CDR2 encoded by the germline V gene (reference sequence) are GTSNPN and SVGIG. The CDR3 runs 13 amino acids, cysteine and phenylalanine included. CDR3 DNA only is kept here, 39 bases in frame from base 1. The TCR beta CDR3 regions were amplified from the RNA transcripts. For the first round of RT-PCR on the TCR CDR3, the HTBI primer set was used together with the Qiagen OneStep RT-PCR kit. Libraries were constructed in a second round of multiplex PCR, after which size selection and purification were carried out. Paired-end sequencing of the libraries was performed with 100 bp reads on an Illumina HiSeq2000. In the source study's methods: SOAPnuke was used to process the raw data, removing reads that contained adapters or uncalled bases, had a mean Phred below 15, or lacked an exact match to the constant primer or identifier. COPE v1.2.5 was used to merge the high-quality paired reads, and each unique nucleotide sequence was defined as a clonotype. MiTCR v1.1 was used to align clonotypes to the IMGT TRBV, TRBD and TRBJ reference segments. The analysis was restricted to V-J combinations with a frequency above 0.0001, which together covered 99.2% of the repertoires. A TCS score was defined as the ratio of F50 (clonal expansion) to E x V (chaos), with BLOSUM62-based TCRdist applied between CDR3 peptides within each V-J. Welch's t-statistics and random forest reduced some 510 V-J features to 10 to 15, which were used in a naive Bayes classifier (R e1071). TCRdb ran its own pipeline on the public reads, namely fastp trimming at Q25 and MiXCR clone calling, and kept in-frame beta chains. Merged by CDR3 protein, the rows form single entries marked with the most common genes and DNA. These V and J calls derive from TCRdb rather than the authors' analysis. The table for this sample lists some 440,000 distinct CDR3 sequences; 15% to 19% of them were counted only once. Together, the top ten hold roughly 8% of the sample.

Graves' hyperthyroidism was defined as stable when no progression to ophthalmopathy occurred over 18 months of follow-up. Hyperthyroidism patients were newly diagnosed, had a disease duration of under 2 months, and were aged 18 to 65 years. Exclusion was applied to patients with uncontrolled infections, other autoimmune diseases, pregnancy or lactation. Clinical symptoms, serum thyroxine and TRAb, thyroid ultrasound, and orbital computed tomography formed the basis for the diagnoses. PBMCs were separated from around 9.1 ml of fresh peripheral blood using Ficoll-Paque density gradient centrifugation. Total RNA was extracted using Trizol reagent, and RNA quality was assessed on an Agilent 2100 Bioanalyzer. Study-level results and caveats: Blood samples also contained most of the expanded thyroid clonotypes (frequency above 0.001), which suggests that blood repertoires may reflect thyroid immune responses. A 13 V-J signature model separated ophthalmopathy from stable hyperthyroidism, with 87.88% sensitivity and roughly 82% specificity in cross-validation and 80%/75% in testing. No statistical method was used to set the sample size in advance, and investigators knew the group allocation. During validation, the model predicted progression to ophthalmopathy a median of about 6.3 months ahead of onset, with 70.59% sensitivity and 72% to 85% specificity.

In this chain, TRBV30 is recombined with TRBJ2-7, and 8 junctional nucleotides match TRBD2. This TCR derives from a woman in her late teens or twenties with Graves' hyperthyroidism. Sequencing was performed on blood. The DNA reads as follows: TGTGCCTGGAGTGCGGGAGGGAGTAACGAGCAGTACTTC. It translates to CAWSAGGSNEQYF.